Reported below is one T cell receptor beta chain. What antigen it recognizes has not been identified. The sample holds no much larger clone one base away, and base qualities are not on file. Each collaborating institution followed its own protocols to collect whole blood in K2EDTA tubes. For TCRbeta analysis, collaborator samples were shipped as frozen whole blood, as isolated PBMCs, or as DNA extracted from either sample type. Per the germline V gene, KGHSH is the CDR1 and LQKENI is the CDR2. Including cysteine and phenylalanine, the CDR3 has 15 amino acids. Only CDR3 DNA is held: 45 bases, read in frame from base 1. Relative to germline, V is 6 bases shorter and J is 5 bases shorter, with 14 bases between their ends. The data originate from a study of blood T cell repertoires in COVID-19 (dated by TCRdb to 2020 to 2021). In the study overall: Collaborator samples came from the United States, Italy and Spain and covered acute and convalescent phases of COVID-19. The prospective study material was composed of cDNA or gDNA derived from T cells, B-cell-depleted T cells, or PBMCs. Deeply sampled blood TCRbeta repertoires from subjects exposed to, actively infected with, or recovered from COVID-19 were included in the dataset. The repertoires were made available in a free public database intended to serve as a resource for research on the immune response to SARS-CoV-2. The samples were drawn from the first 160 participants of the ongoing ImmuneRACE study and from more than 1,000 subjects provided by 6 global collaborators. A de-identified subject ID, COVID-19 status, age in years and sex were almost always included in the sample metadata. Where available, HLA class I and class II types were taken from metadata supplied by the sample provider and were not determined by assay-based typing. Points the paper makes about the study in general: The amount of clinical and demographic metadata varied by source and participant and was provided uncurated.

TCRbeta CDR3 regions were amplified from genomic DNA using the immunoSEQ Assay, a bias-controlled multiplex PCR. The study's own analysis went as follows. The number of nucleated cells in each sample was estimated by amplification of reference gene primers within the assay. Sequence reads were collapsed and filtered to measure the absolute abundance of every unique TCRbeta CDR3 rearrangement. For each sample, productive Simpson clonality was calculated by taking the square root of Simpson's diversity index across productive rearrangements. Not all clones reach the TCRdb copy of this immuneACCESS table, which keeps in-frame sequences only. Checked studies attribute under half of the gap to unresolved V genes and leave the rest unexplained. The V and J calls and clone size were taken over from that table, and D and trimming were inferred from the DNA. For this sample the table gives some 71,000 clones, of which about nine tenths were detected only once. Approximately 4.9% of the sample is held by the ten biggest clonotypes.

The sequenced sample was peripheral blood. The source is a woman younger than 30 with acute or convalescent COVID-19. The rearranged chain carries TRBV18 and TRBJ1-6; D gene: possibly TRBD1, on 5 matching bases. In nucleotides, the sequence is TGTGCCAGCTCCCGAGATGACAGACATAATTCACCCCTCCACTTT. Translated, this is CASSRDDRHNSPLHF.